This T cell receptor beta chain was identified in a study of breast tumors, draining lymph nodes, adjacent tissues. Study-wide results and limits: Tumor TCR diversity was below lymph nodes but above nontumor tissue.

TCRdb independently ran MiXCR on the multiplex PCR reads; one entry per CDR3 protein. The sample records roughly 100,000 distinct CDR3 sequences, 30% being singletons. Concerning this clonotype itself: Its matching antigen is unknown.

Axillary draining lymph nodes of breast cancer patients supplied the node samples. This receptor was obtained from a female donor with breast cancer. Some clones in this sample may be carry-over from other donors' samples. Specimen: axillary lymph node tissue.

CDR3 DNA: TGTGCCAGCAGTTCCGACGCTAGCGGACCCTACAATGAGCAGTTCTTC. Amino acid sequence: CASSSDASGPYNEQFF. The chain recombines TRBV28 with TRBJ2-1; 7 nucleotides align to TRBD2. V lost 4 bases to trimming and J lost 2 bases; unmatched junction nucleotides: 8. The CDR3 contains 16 residues. Germline assignment: CDR1 MDHEN and CDR2 SYDVKM.